A selection of T cell receptor beta chains follows, all from one sample in a study of cytomegalovirus exposure and HLA in healthy donors. Data came from immunoSEQ multiplex PCR; TCRdb stores just in-frame clones and leaves some out. The sample spans about 41,000 clones; the ten largest clones claim 6% to 6.5%. Sequenced: PBMCs. These receptors all stem from a man aged 30 to 39 in good health and CMV-seronegative. Each CDR3 is given with its conserved first and last residue. The D gene is left open where the match is weak.

D gene | CDR3 length | J gene | V gene | CDR3 protein | CDR3 DNA
NA | 16 | TRBJ2-3 | TRBV6-5 | CASSYSTDSSTDTQYF | TGTGCCAGCAGTTACTCGACAGACTCTAGCACAGATACGCAGTATTTT
NA | 15 | TRBJ1-1 | TRBV21-1 | CASSPRGGVCTEAFF | TGTGCCAGCAGCCCAAGGGGCGGGGTGTGCACTGAAGCTTTCTTT
NA | 18 | TRBJ2-6 | TRBV27 | CASSYGHHANSGANVLTF | TGTGCCAGCAGTTACGGACACCACGCGAATTCTGGGGCCAACGTCCTGACTTTC
TRBD2 | 14 | TRBJ2-5 | TRBV27 | CASRQAGASETQYF | TGTGCCAGCAGGCAAGCGGGAGCATCAGAGACCCAGTACTTC
NA | 15 | TRBJ2-7 | TRBV19 | CASSMYHRVPYEQYF | TGTGCCAGTAGTATGTATCACAGGGTTCCCTACGAGCAGTACTTC
NA | 13 | TRBJ1-2 | TRBV9 | CASSVGPDYGYTF | TGTGCCAGCAGCGTAGGTCCAGACTATGGCTACACCTTC
NA | 13 | TRBJ2-5 | TRBV7-2 | CASSPFYQETQYF | TGTGCCAGCAGCCCCTTTTACCAAGAGACCCAGTACTTC
TRBD2 | 14 | TRBJ2-1 | TRBV9 | CASSVTSGTNEQFF | TGTGCCAGCAGCGTGACTAGCGGGACGAATGAGCAGTTCTTC
TRBD2 | 15 | TRBJ2-7 | TRBV5-1 | CASSLGSGSSYEQYF | TGCGCCAGCAGCTTGGGGAGCGGGAGCTCCTACGAGCAGTACTTC
TRBD1 | 15 | TRBJ2-3 | TRBV27 | CASSPRDRVTDTQYF | TGTGCCAGCAGTCCCCGGGACAGAGTCACAGATACGCAGTATTTT
NA | 15 | TRBJ2-2 | TRBV30 | CAGTRLERSPGELFF | TGTGCCGGGACCCGACTAGAGCGTAGTCCCGGGGAGCTGTTTTTT
NA | 16 | TRBJ1-5 | TRBV19 | CASSTSGHFSNQPQHF | TGTGCCAGTAGCACGTCGGGACACTTTAGCAATCAGCCCCAGCATTTT
TRBD1 | 13 | TRBJ1-6 | TRBV6-5 | CASSYRRDSHLHF | TGTGCCAGCAGTTACCGGCGGGACAGCCACCTCCACTTT
NA | 13 | TRBJ2-7 | TRBV5-3 | CARSFSGAYEQYF | TGTGCCAGAAGCTTCTCAGGGGCCTACGAGCAGTACTTC
NA | 14 | TRBJ2-3 | TRBV10-3 | CAISDNRLADTQYF | TGTGCCATCAGTGATAACAGGTTGGCAGATACGCAGTATTTT
TRBD1 | 14 | TRBJ1-2 | TRBV30 | CAWSVGTGNYGYTF | TGTGCCTGGAGTGTTGGGACAGGGAACTATGGCTACACCTTC
NA | 18 | TRBJ1-1 | TRBV5-6 | CASSPYRGGRGMNTEAFF | TGTGCCAGCAGCCCGTATCGGGGGGGCAGGGGCATGAACACTGAAGCTTTCTTT
NA | 12 | TRBJ2-2 | TRBV27 | CASSSPPGELFF | TGTGCCAGCAGTTCTCCTCCCGGGGAGCTGTTTTTT
TRBD1 | 15 | TRBJ2-1 | TRBV6-5 | CASSYPDRGRLEQFF | TGTGCCAGCAGTTATCCTGACAGGGGGCGGCTTGAGCAGTTCTTC
NA | 12 | TRBJ2-7 | TRBV5-1 | CASIDRNYEQYF | TGCGCCAGCATCGACAGGAATTACGAGCAGTACTTC
TRBD1 | 14 | TRBJ2-5 | TRBV7-9 | CASSSGQVTETQYF | TGTGCCAGCAGCTCCGGACAGGTAACAGAGACCCAGTACTTC
TRBD1 | 13 | TRBJ1-4 | TRBV10-3 | CAISQGQGKKLFF | TGTGCCATCAGTCAGGGACAGGGTAAAAAACTGTTTTTT
NA | 14 | TRBJ2-7 | TRBV6-6 | CASSSTRNSGEQYF | TGTGCCAGCAGTTCCACGAGGAACAGCGGCGAGCAGTACTTC
TRBD2 | 13 | TRBJ2-1 | TRBV29-1 | CSVEGGTYNEQFF | TGCAGCGTTGAGGGGGGGACTTACAATGAGCAGTTCTTC
TRBD1 | 15 | TRBJ1-5 | TRBV30 | CAWSVPGQANQPQHF | TGTGCCTGGAGTGTACCTGGACAGGCCAATCAGCCCCAGCATTTT
NA | 13 | TRBJ2-7 | TRBV5-1 | CASSLALAYEQYF | TGCGCCAGCAGCTTGGCTCTCGCCTACGAGCAGTACTTC
TRBD2 | 17 | TRBJ2-7 | TRBV7-8 | CASSRGLAGAYSYEQYF | TGTGCCAGCAGTCGCGGACTAGCGGGAGCGTACTCCTACGAGCAGTACTTC
NA | 15 | TRBJ2-7 | TRBV5-4 | CASSLALGKGYEQYF | TGTGCCAGCAGCTTGGCCTTAGGTAAGGGGTACGAGCAGTACTTC
NA | 17 | TRBJ2-1 | TRBV5-6 | CASSLVSTLNSYNEQFF | TGTGCCAGCAGCTTGGTTTCGACACTCAACTCCTACAATGAGCAGTTCTTC
TRBD1 | 16 | TRBJ2-7 | TRBV5-1 | CASSDGPGQGNYEQYF | TGCGCCAGCAGCGACGGACCGGGACAGGGAAACTACGAGCAGTACTTC
NA | 11 | TRBJ2-7 | TRBV7-9 | CASSTYYEQYF | TGTGCCAGCAGTACTTATTACGAGCAGTACTTC
TRBD2 | 14 | TRBJ2-3 | TRBV6-1 | CASSEGLAIDTQYF | TGTGCCAGCAGTGAGGGACTAGCGATAGATACGCAGTATTTT
NA | 14 | TRBJ2-5 | TRBV5-1 | CASSVVGAKETQYF | TGCGCCAGCAGCGTTGTTGGGGCGAAAGAGACCCAGTACTTC
NA | 14 | TRBJ1-5 | TRBV5-5 | CASSLKFGNQPQHF | TGTGCCAGCAGCTTGAAATTCGGCAATCAGCCCCAGCATTTT
TRBD1 | 14 | TRBJ2-1 | TRBV27 | CASSSPGQVNEQFF | TGCGCCAGCAGTTCCCCGGGACAGGTTAATGAGCAGTTCTTC
TRBD2 | 15 | TRBJ2-1 | TRBV6-5 | CASRDPGLAGGWQFF | TGTGCCAGCAGAGATCCGGGACTAGCGGGAGGTTGGCAGTTCTTC
TRBD1 | 15 | TRBJ2-1 | TRBV15 | CATSSRDRADNEQFF | TGTGCCACCAGCAGCCGGGACAGAGCCGACAATGAGCAGTTCTTC
NA | 14 | TRBJ2-7 | TRBV6-1 | CASSVRKGVYEQYF | TGTGCCAGCAGTGTCCGGAAAGGGGTTTACGAGCAGTACTTC
NA | 13 | TRBJ2-5 | TRBV4-2 | CASSLSGQETQYF | TGTGCCAGCAGCCTAAGCGGACAAGAGACCCAGTACTTC
TRBD1 | 14 | TRBJ1-1 | TRBV5-1 | CASSLVRGPTEAFF | TGCGCCAGCAGCTTGGTCAGGGGGCCCACTGAAGCTTTCTTT
NA | 16 | TRBJ2-2 | TRBV11-2 | CASSLGRLVVPGELFF | TGTGCCAGCAGCTTAGGCCGATTAGTAGTTCCCGGGGAGCTGTTTTTT
NA | 13 | TRBJ1-1 | TRBV7-9 | CASTFTENTEAFF | TGTGCCAGCACCTTCACTGAGAACACTGAAGCTTTCTTT
TRBD1 | 15 | TRBJ2-7 | TRBV18 | CASSPPDRGSYEQYF | TGTGCCAGCTCACCACCAGACAGGGGCTCCTACGAGCAGTACTTC
TRBD1 | 16 | TRBJ2-7 | TRBV7-2 | CASSLVIRGSSYEQYF | TGTGCCAGCAGCTTAGTCATCAGGGGGAGCTCCTACGAGCAGTACTTC